This is a list of T cell receptor beta chains from one sample in a study of cytomegalovirus exposure and HLA in healthy donors. TCRdb's table, derived via immunoSEQ multiplex PCR, lists solely in-frame clones and lacks some. The table includes roughly 150,000 clones, 88% detected once. Sequenced sample: PBMCs. These receptor sequences come from a young man in good health and CMV-seronegative. The CDR3 runs from the conserved cysteine through the conserved F or W. The D gene is left open where the match is weak. Not every row has a clone size; where given, it reads once, few, many or a size class.

CDR3,J,V,size,D
CASSPGGSSYNEQFF,TRBJ2-1,TRBV7-9,.,.
CASSLRDTSYGYTF,TRBJ1-2,TRBV27,.,.
CASSRRDSIANYGYTF,TRBJ1-2,TRBV10-2,.,TRBD1
CASSLVLGTGNTEAFF,TRBJ1-1,TRBV7-9,.,TRBD1
CAISESIIWTTGENYGYTF,TRBJ1-2,TRBV10-3,.,.
CATSLTDSGANVLTF,TRBJ2-6,TRBV15,.,.
CASKGPGDSYEQYF,TRBJ2-7,TRBV28,many,.
CASSLVVATDTQYF,TRBJ2-3,TRBV5-6,.,.
CASSSTANTEAFF,TRBJ1-1,TRBV27,.,.
CASSYSQTTGDNEQFF,TRBJ2-1,TRBV6-5,.,TRBD1
CASSPGTGIGNTIYF,TRBJ1-3,TRBV9,.,TRBD1
CASSQLQGNDNSPLHF,TRBJ1-6,TRBV5-1,.,.
CASSSDTYNSPLHF,TRBJ1-6,TRBV5-1,.,.
CASSLVGGRAYNEQFF,TRBJ2-1,TRBV5-6,.,TRBD2
CASSPRERAGSSYEQYF,TRBJ2-7,TRBV18,.,TRBD2
CASSSGQGNTEAFF,TRBJ1-1,TRBV28,few,TRBD1
CASSLEGYGTDTQYF,TRBJ2-3,TRBV28,.,.
CASSLVGGSEKLFF,TRBJ1-4,TRBV5-5,.,.
CASSSRHPNTEAFF,TRBJ1-1,TRBV28,.,.
CASSLPPGQHSPLHF,TRBJ1-6,TRBV5-4,once,TRBD1
CASSQEGVGDRVNSGNTIYF,TRBJ1-3,TRBV4-1,once,TRBD1
CASSLVGQGKRNQPQHF,TRBJ1-5,TRBV28,.,TRBD1
CASSNSQGAMNQPQHF,TRBJ1-5,TRBV27,.,TRBD1
CASSRTPGKAFF,TRBJ1-1,TRBV19,.,.
CASRGGLAGAPLGTGELFF,TRBJ2-2,TRBV28,.,TRBD2
CASSLGWGPTNEKLFF,TRBJ1-4,TRBV5-1,.,.
CANAQGAGELFF,TRBJ2-2,TRBV10-3,.,TRBD1
CASGQTGVLRGYQPQHF,TRBJ1-5,TRBV6-4,.,TRBD1
CASIEGAGLAFF,TRBJ1-1,TRBV6-5,.,.
CASSQAGLADTDTQYF,TRBJ2-3,TRBV14,once,TRBD2
CASSLVGTRDTDTQYF,TRBJ2-3,TRBV7-2,.,.
CASSEREEQPQHF,TRBJ1-5,TRBV6-4,few,.
CASSFRQVGGETQYF,TRBJ2-5,TRBV28,.,.
CASMRASSNEQFF,TRBJ2-1,TRBV10-1,once,.
CAISLADEQFF,TRBJ2-1,TRBV10-3,.,.
CASSLYAGRETQYF,TRBJ2-5,TRBV27,.,.
CAHWPGGGNQPQHF,TRBJ1-5,TRBV14,few,.
CASSLLGLAGGGPYNEQFF,TRBJ2-1,TRBV5-1,.,TRBD2
CSGSTGETTEAFF,TRBJ1-1,TRBV29-1,.,TRBD1
CASSTADGGYGYTF,TRBJ1-2,TRBV2,.,.
CASSVGQGLDYGYTF,TRBJ1-2,TRBV5-1,few,.
CASSNPWADRKAFF,TRBJ1-1,TRBV11-3,.,.
CASSDPDRGTTYEQYF,TRBJ2-7,TRBV10-1,.,TRBD1
CASSLKSWSAGGREKLFF,TRBJ1-4,TRBV7-6,.,TRBD1
CATQPGASDEQYF,TRBJ2-7,TRBV2,.,.
CATLGPRNSGNTIYF,TRBJ1-3,TRBV28,.,.
CASSLITGGRDKNIQYF,TRBJ2-4,TRBV27,.,TRBD2
CASTRGQGRNEQYF,TRBJ2-7,TRBV6-5,.,TRBD1
CAGGREATEAFF,TRBJ1-1,TRBV2,.,.
CASSPRTGDSYNEQFF,TRBJ2-1,TRBV7-2,.,TRBD1
CASSQATGGWDEQFF,TRBJ2-1,TRBV14,.,TRBD1
CASSLWLAGTDTQYF,TRBJ2-3,TRBV19,.,TRBD2
CASSQDYGQGPGYTF,TRBJ1-2,TRBV4-1,.,TRBD1